This TCR beta chain was captured in a study of T cell responses to AZD1222 COVID-19 vaccine. Here immunoSEQ multiplex PCR was the method, and the copy in TCRdb shows in-frame clones only, minus some. The data contain approximately 110,000 clones, approximately 90% of them singletons. The material was peripheral blood, obtained on day 0 of AZD1222 vaccination. The origin of this receptor is an adult in good health.

The CDR3 spells CASSLRFAVSNTGELFF. CDR3 DNA sequence: TGTGCCAGCAGTTTACGTTTTGCGGTCTCGAACACCGGGGAGCTGTTTTTT. This chain uses TRBV28 with TRBJ2-2; D is unresolved. This CDR3 comprises 17 residues. Trimming removed 2 bases from V and 0 bases from J, with 13 bases in between. The germline gives CDR1 MDHEN, CDR2 SYDVKM.